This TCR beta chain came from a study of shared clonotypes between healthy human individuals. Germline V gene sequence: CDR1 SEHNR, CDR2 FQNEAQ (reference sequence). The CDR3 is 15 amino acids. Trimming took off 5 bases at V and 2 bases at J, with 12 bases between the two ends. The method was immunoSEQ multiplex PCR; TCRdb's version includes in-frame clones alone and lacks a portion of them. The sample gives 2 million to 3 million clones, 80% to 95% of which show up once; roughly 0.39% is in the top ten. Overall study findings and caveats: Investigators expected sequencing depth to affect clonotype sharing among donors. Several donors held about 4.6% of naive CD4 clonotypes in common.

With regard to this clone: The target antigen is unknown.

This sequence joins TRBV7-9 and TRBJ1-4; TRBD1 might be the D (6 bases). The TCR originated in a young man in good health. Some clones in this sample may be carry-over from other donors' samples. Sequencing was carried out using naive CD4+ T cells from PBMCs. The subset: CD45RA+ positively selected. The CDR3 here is CASSIQGTTNEKLFF. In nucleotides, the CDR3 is TGTGCCAGCAGCATACAGGGAACCACTAATGAAAAACTGTTTTTT. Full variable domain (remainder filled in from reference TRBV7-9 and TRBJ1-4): DTGVSQNPRHKITKRGQNVTFRCDPISEHNRLYWYRQTLGQGPEFLTYFQNEAQLEKSRLLSDRFSAERPKGSFSTLEIQRTEQGDSAMYLCASSIQGTTNEKLFFGSGTQLSVL.